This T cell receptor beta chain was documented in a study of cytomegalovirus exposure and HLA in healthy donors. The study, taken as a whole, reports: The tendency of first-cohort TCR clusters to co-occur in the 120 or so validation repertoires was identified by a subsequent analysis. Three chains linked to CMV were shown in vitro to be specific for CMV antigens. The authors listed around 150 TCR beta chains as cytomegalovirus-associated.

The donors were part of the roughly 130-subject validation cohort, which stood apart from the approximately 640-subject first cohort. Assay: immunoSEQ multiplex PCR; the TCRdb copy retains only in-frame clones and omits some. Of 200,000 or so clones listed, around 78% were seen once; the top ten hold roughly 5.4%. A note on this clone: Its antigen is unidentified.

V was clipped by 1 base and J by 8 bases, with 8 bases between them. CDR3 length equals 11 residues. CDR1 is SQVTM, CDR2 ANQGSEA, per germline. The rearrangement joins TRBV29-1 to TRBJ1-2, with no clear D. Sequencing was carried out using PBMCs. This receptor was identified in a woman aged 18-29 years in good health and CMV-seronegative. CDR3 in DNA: TGCAGCGTTGAAGGGCAGGAGGGCTACACCTTC. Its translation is CSVEGQEGYTF.